This T cell receptor beta chain was profiled in a study of blood T cell repertoires in COVID-19 (dated by TCRdb to about 2020). Context from the whole study: Samples from collaborators originated in the United States, Italy and Spain and spanned both the acute and convalescent phases of COVID-19. A freely available public database, intended as a resource for researchers studying the immune response to SARS-CoV-2, is where the repertoires were released. The prospective study material was composed of cDNA or gDNA derived from T cells, B-cell-depleted T cells, or PBMCs. Nearly every sample came with metadata listing a de-identified subject ID, COVID-19 status, age in years and sex. Where available, HLA class I and class II types were obtained from metadata supplied by the sample provider rather than from assay-based typing. Samples were obtained from the ongoing ImmuneRACE study (first 160 participants) and from some 1,300 subjects provided by 6 global collaborators. The dataset comprised deeply sampled blood TCRbeta repertoires from subjects exposed to, actively infected with, or recovered from COVID-19. General conclusions and limits of the study: The quantity of clinical and demographic metadata differed by source and by participant and was supplied without curation.

V loses 4 bases, J loses 4 bases, and the germline ends lie 19 bases apart. CDR1 and CDR2 were assigned from the germline V gene (reference sequence) as SEHNR and FQNEAQ. The CDR3 starts with the cysteine, ends with the phenylalanine, and has 16 residues. Only the CDR3 region is kept as DNA, spanning 48 bases read in frame from base 1. TCRbeta CDR3 regions were amplified from genomic DNA by means of the immunoSEQ Assay, a bias-controlled multiplex PCR. The authors processed their data as follows. Nucleated cell counts per sample were estimated from amplification of reference gene primers within the assay. To quantify the absolute abundance of each unique TCRbeta CDR3 rearrangement, sequence reads were collapsed and filtered. For each sample, productive Simpson clonality was calculated as the square root of Simpson's diversity index over productive rearrangements. TCRdb took this table from immuneACCESS and kept in-frame rearrangements with V and J called. Such tables lack part of the clones; where checked against another copy, unresolved V genes explain under half of the gap, and the rest is unexplained. Clone size and V and J calls were adopted from that table, with D and trimming inferred from the DNA. Within this sample are some 240,000 clones, with approximately 80% of them counted one time only. Under 1.5% of the sample lies in the top ten.

Samples from volunteer blood donors who had recovered from COVID-19 were contributed by a second Seattle source. Collaborating institutions collected whole blood in K2EDTA tubes following their own protocols. Collaborator samples were shipped for TCRbeta analysis as frozen whole blood, isolated PBMCs, or DNA extracted from either sample type. Turning to this clone: Its antigen is currently not known. No much larger clone is present one base from it, and per-base qualities are unavailable.

The sample comprised peripheral blood. This receptor was identified in a woman in her thirties or forties who had recovered from COVID-19. The rearranged chain carries TRBV7-9 and TRBJ1-2; TRBD1 is a possible D gene, resting on 6 matching bases. The nucleotide sequence reads as follows: TGTGCCAGCAGCTCGATTCCGCTTGACAGGTCCTATGGCTACACCTTC. This translates into CASSSIPLDRSYGYTF.